The rows below give T cell receptor beta chains drawn from one sample of a study of CD8 T cells in Susac syndrome. TCRdb ran MiXCR on the immunoSEQ multiplex PCR reads and lists one entry per CDR3 protein. The table lists about 300,000 distinct CDR3 sequences, 85% of them singletons. The sequenced material came from CD8+ T cells from PBMCs. Receptors originate from a human donor with multiple sclerosis. The CDR3 runs from the conserved cysteine through the conserved F or W.

cdr3_length | v_call | cdr3_aa
15 | TRBV7-8 | CASSPRTGANSPLHF
15 | TRBV28 | CASRDSYTKNYGYTF
14 | TRBV6-2/TRBV6-3 | CASETSGWSGEQFF
15 | TRBV7-8 | CASTRTSGTQETQYF
13 | TRBV27 | CASSLGGGAEQYF
15 | TRBV14 | CASSQRKDRTDTQYF
18 | TRBV9 | CASSLEGGLAGGPYEQYF
15 | TRBV7-3 | CASSSSTGRGYEQYF
14 | TRBV27 | CASREGLSNQPQHF
14 | TRBV7-2 | CASSERRDQETQYF
17 | TRBV9 | CASSGARRSGPGNEQFF
16 | TRBV27 | CASSRILAGGPDEQFF
12 | TRBV20-1 | CSVLNSTDTQYF
11 | TRBV29-1 | CSATKGNEQFF
14 | TRBV28 | CASSFGTSTGELFF
13 | TRBV19 | CASSIMVNTEAFF
17 | TRBV28 | CASRPTSGTIRPGELFF
16 | TRBV7-2 | CASSIGIRGLITEAFF
14 | TRBV9 | CASSASRLDYEQYF
17 | TRBV4-2 | CASSQDGSRLAKNIQYF
15 | TRBV12-3/TRBV12-4 | CASTIGLAGRDEQYF
15 | TRBV4-1 | CASSHLDRGNYEQYF
16 | TRBV21-1 | CASSKPGTGLNYGYTF
17 | TRBV9 | CASSVEAGNKRNSPLHF
15 | TRBV27 | CASSLSSGWGETQYF
16 | TRBV12-3/TRBV12-4 | CASSSARRTSSYEQYF
15 | TRBV6-5 | CASSYRDSFPDTQYF
13 | TRBV27 | CASSPGLSYEQYF
17 | TRBV6-5 | CASSYLGRGTSTDTQYF
15 | TRBV12-5 | CASGPSGSPRDEQFF
16 | TRBV7-9 | CASSLAPRQGGTEAFF
17 | TRBV28 | CASTPRTSGSLYNEQFF
15 | TRBV25-1 | CASSESGTGGVPLHF
16 | TRBV12-3/TRBV12-4 | CASTLAATSVYNEQFF
15 | TRBV7-3 | CASSLVRGGTGELFF
17 | TRBV6-1 | CASSDLSTRTPLYEQYF
14 | TRBV27 | CASSLSTGYTEAFF
17 | TRBV9 | CASSEGDQGVANYGYTF
12 | TRBV12-3/TRBV12-4 | CASSLRVYEQYF
14 | TRBV4-2 | CASSQDMVGYEQYF
14 | TRBV28 | CASSLSTGDSPLHF
15 | TRBV11-2 | CASSGRDGDTNEQFF
18 | TRBV9 | CASSVSSWGEGHSDTQYF
13 | TRBV19 | CASSMYGAHEQYF
14 | TRBV4-1 | CASSQERANTEAFF
16 | TRBV9 | CASSADGLAGYNEQFF
14 | TRBV7-9 | CASSPPRGNYGYTF
15 | TRBV29-1 | CSVEDRDGTPYEQYF
15 | TRBV7-2 | CASSLRGQAYNEQFF
13 | TRBV27 | CASSYAGNTEAFF
13 | TRBV10-2 | CASSEPPKEEQFF